Presented here are 6 T cell receptor beta chains from one specimen sequenced in a study of regulatory T cells in long-lasting Graves disease. This sample's time point: persistent/refractory GD, antithyroid drugs over 5 years with positive TRAb. Isolated PBMC RNA provided the starting material for the TCR library. TCR beta libraries were built with iRepertoire HTBI primers and Arm-PCR of CDR3 regions. TCRdb used MiXCR to reprocess the multiplex PCR reads, holding one entry per CDR3 protein. This sample has 600,000 to 800,000 distinct CDR3 sequences, with around 30% found just once. Here the sequenced sample was peripheral blood mononuclear cells (PBMCs), taken when the disease was refractory, from a patient treated with antithyroid drugs. The receptors originated from a female donor with Graves disease.

As concerns this clonotype: This likely traces to a read error, being one base from a far larger clone. V gene TRBV6-2 or TRBV6-3 combines with J gene TRBJ1-5; D gene ambiguous. The CDR3 extends over 16 amino acids. Trimming shortened V by 4 bases and J by 9 bases, and 22 bases separated the two germline ends. Looked up from germline, CDR1 is MNHEY and CDR2 is SVGEGT. CDR3 bases: TGTGCCAGCAGTTTCGATTTCGGAAGGTCAGGTCGGCCCCAGCATTTT. Its translation is CASSFDFGRSGRPQHF.

In its sample, this clonotype was seen a few times. The genes are TRBV15 and TRBJ2-5; 10 nucleotides match TRBD2. The germline V gene has CDR1 LNHNV and CDR2 YYDKDF (reference sequence). CDR3 length equals 17 residues. J was trimmed by 6 bases and V by 5 bases; bases with no gene match: 15. DNA for the CDR3: TGTGCCACCAGCCTCCCCTTACTAGCGGGGAGAGGAAAGACCCAGTACTTC. Its protein is CATSLPLLAGRGKTQYF.

The rearrangement joins TRBV5-1 to TRBJ1-2; a weak D match, TRBD1 (6 bases). This CDR3 is built from 12 residues. Between the trimmed V and J ends, which lost 4 bases and 6 bases, there was a span of 10 bases. In germline, CDR1 is SGHRS, CDR2 YFSETQ. In DNA, the CDR3 is TGCGCCAGCAGCCAACAGGGAAATGGCTACACCTTC. Its translation: CASSQQGNGYTF.

CDR3 amino acids: CASSIGPVNTEAFF. The CDR3 DNA reads as TGTGCCAGTAGTATAGGTCCGGTGAACACTGAAGCTTTCTTT. The V call is TRBV19, the J call TRBJ1-1; D is uncertain. The V gene lost 1 base and the J gene lost 0 bases, with 6 bases spanning the gap. Germline loops: CDR1 LNHDA, CDR2 SQIVND (reference sequence). This CDR3 has 14 amino acids.

Many counts were recorded for this clonotype. CDR3 nucleotide sequence: TGTGCCAGCAGGACCGACAGGGATTGGGACGGCTACACCTTC. Translating gives CASRTDRDWDGYTF. The chain uses TRBV2 and TRBJ1-2; 7 nucleotides match TRBD1. The J segment lost 8 bases and the V segment lost 6 bases, leaving 12 bases of the junction unmatched. The CDR3 is 14 amino acids. CDR1 and CDR2 (germline): SNHLY, FYNNEI.

This clonotype was detected a few times. This rearrangement joins TRBV12-3 or TRBV12-4 to TRBJ1-1; 7 bases fit TRBD1. The CDR3 consists of 13 residues. With V trimmed by 6 bases and J by 7 bases, 8 bases remained unmatched. The CDR3 sequence: CASSIFPGGEAFF. The CDR3, as DNA: TGTGCCAGCAGCATCTTTCCAGGGGGTGAAGCTTTCTTT.